This entry lists 29 T cell receptor beta chains sequenced from one sample in a study of vaccination and CD4 T cells after COVID-19. Noted treatment: approximately 11-day PBMC culture with coronavirus spike peptide pools or control peptides (ViraFEST assay). CD4+ T cells that had been cultured provided DNA sequenced with the Oncomine TCR Beta short-read assay. Each CDR3 protein gets one entry after TCRdb re-called the PCR reads with MiXCR. The sample lists about 10,000 distinct CDR3 sequences, about 28% seen once, with approximately 15% in the top ten. Their antigen targets remain unknown. The specimen comprised CD4+ T cells from blood, cultured in vitro, sampled after SARS-CoV-2 vaccination. The receptors were sampled from a human donor who had recovered from COVID-19.

This clonotype rates as medium-sized. V usage is TRBV7-3 and J usage is TRBJ1-2, with D perhaps matching TRBD1 (6 bases). V lost 5 bases to trimming and J lost 8 bases, with 15 bases between them. The CDR3 has 13 amino acids. From germline, CDR1 is SGHTA and CDR2 FQGTGA. In DNA form, the CDR3 reads TGTGCCAGCAGCCCTGGCGGGGGCGGGGGCTACACCTTC. Translating it yields CASSPGGGGGYTF. The complete variable domain, with remaining parts taken from reference TRBV7-3 and TRBJ1-2, reads GAGVSQTPSNKVTEKGKYVELRCDPISGHTALYWYRQSLGQGPEFLIYFQGTGAADDSGLPNDRFFAVRPEGSVSTLKIQRTERGDSAVYLCASSPGGGGGYTFGSGTRLTVV.

The chain has TRBV11-3 and TRBJ2-2, with D perhaps TRBD2 (5 bases). Germline V gene lookup returns CDR1 SGHNT and CDR2 YENEEA. Trimming took 3 bases from V and 1 from J, leaving 6 bases between them. This CDR3 region has 14 residues. CDR3 DNA sequence: TGTGCCAGCAGCTTTCGGGGGAACACCGGGGAGCTGTTTTTT. This gives the protein CASSFRGNTGELFF.

This clonotype is a singleton in its sample. The chain joins TRBV2 to TRBJ1-6, with no clear D. Deletions cut 3 bases from V and 5 bases from J, with 11 bases between. The CDR3 has 15 residues. Germline CDR1 is SNHLY and CDR2 is FYNNEI. The CDR3 protein is CASSEGRWNNSPLHF. CDR3 DNA sequence: TGTGCCAGCAGTGAGGGCAGATGGAATAATTCACCCCTCCACTTT.

This clonotype was detected a few times. This chain connects TRBV6-1 to TRBJ2-4; D possibly matches TRBD1 or TRBD2 (5 bases each). The germline V gene encodes CDR1 MNHNS and CDR2 SASEGT. Trimming pared 6 bases from V and 0 bases from J, leaving 24 bases between. The CDR3 is 19 amino acids. CDR3 protein: CASRPEAGGSLLAKNIQYF. CDR3 DNA: TGTGCCAGCAGACCAGAGGCTGGGGGTTCTTTACTAGCCAAAAACATTCAGTACTTC.

The V gene is TRBV4-3, the J gene TRBJ1-4; weak D call: TRBD1 (5 bases). CDR1 is LGHNA, CDR2 YSLEER, per germline. V dropped 1 base and J dropped 0 bases, with 12 bases sitting between them. This CDR3 region has 17 residues. CDR3 in amino acids: CASSQARTTATNEKLFF. The CDR3 bases are TGCGCCAGCAGCCAAGCCCGTACGACAGCAACTAATGAAAAACTGTTTTTT.

This clonotype appeared once. This chain uses TRBV6-2 or TRBV6-3 with TRBJ1-4, with D perhaps TRBD1 (5 bases). The V gene lost 5 bases and the J gene lost 5 bases, with 12 bases spanning the gap. The length of the CDR3 is 14 residues. Germline V gene sequence: CDR1 MNHEY, CDR2 SVGEGT. The CDR3 nucleotides are TGTGCCAGCAGTCCGCAGGGCGTCAATGAAAAACTGTTTTTT. Amino acids: CASSPQGVNEKLFF.

The rearrangement uses TRBV6-5 and TRBJ2-5, with 10 bases lining up with TRBD2. Germline assignment: CDR1 MNHEY and CDR2 SVGAGI. Trimming cost V 1 base and J 5 bases; bases outside gene matches: 4. The length of the CDR3 is 15 residues. The CDR3 DNA sequence: TGTGCCAGCAGTTACTTCAGCGGGAGGGGGGAGACCCAGTACTTC. This translates into CASSYFSGRGETQYF.

The V and J genes are TRBV4-3 and TRBJ2-6; no clear D. The V end lost 1 base, the J end lost 1 base, and 5 bases lay between the germline ends. The CDR3 length is 15 residues. Germline V lookup: CDR1 LGHNA, CDR2 YSLEER. The CDR3 DNA reads as TGCGCCAGCAGCCAAGCCGGATCTGGGGCCAACGTCCTGACTTTC. Translation: CASSQAGSGANVLTF.

The CDR3 reads CSVVTGTGFGGYTF. The CDR3 bases are TGCAGCGTGGTCACCGGGACAGGGTTTGGTGGCTACACCTTC. The V call is TRBV29-1, the J call TRBJ1-2, with TRBD1 identical over 9 bases. V lost 6 bases, J lost 7 bases, and 12 bases stayed unmatched. Germline V lookup: CDR1 SQVTM, CDR2 ANQGSEA. The CDR3 has 14 amino acids.

The CDR3 DNA sequence: TGTGCCAGCAGTGTACTACAGAGTAGCAATCAGCCCCAGCATTTT. It translates to CASSVLQSSNQPQHF. V gene TRBV6-1 combines with J gene TRBJ1-5; no reliable D call. V lost 4 bases and J lost 0, with 10 bases in between. Germline CDR1 and CDR2: MNHNS and SASEGT. The CDR3 totals 15 residues.

By share, this clonotype ranks as medium-sized. The chain links TRBV30 to TRBJ1-2, with D uncertain. CDR1 and CDR2 from the germline V gene are GTSNPN and SVGIG (reference sequence). The CDR3 spans 13 residues. Trimming removed 0 bases from V and 4 bases from J, with 9 bases in between. The DNA of the CDR3 is TGTGCCTGGAGTGTTAAGGCTGGCTATGGCTACACCTTC. Translating gives CAWSVKAGYGYTF.

This chain joins TRBV28 and TRBJ2-7, with no clear D. Trimming pared 4 bases from V and 2 bases from J, leaving 9 bases between. CDR3 length: 13 residues. Germline CDR1 reads MDHEN; CDR2 reads SYDVKM. In DNA form, the CDR3 reads TGTGCCAGCAGTTATCAGCCAACCTACGAGCAGTACTTC. Amino acid sequence: CASSYQPTYEQYF.

The chain carries TRBV30 and TRBJ1-5, with 8 bases fitting TRBD1. CDR3 length: 13 residues. V lost 8 bases to trimming and J lost 4 bases; unmatched junction nucleotides: 7. CDR1 is GTSNPN, CDR2 SVGIG, per germline (reference sequence). This CDR3 reads CAGGQGKNQPQHF. The CDR3 coding sequence is TGTGCCGGTGGACAGGGAAAAAATCAGCCCCAGCATTTT.

This clonotype appeared a few times. V gene TRBV28 combines with J gene TRBJ1-6; no clear D gene. The V and J ends lost 3 bases and 9 bases respectively, with 9 bases between them. Germline V gene lookup returns CDR1 MDHEN and CDR2 SYDVKM. The CDR3 consists of 13 residues. The CDR3 region is CASSFFGVSPLHF. The CDR3 coding sequence is TGTGCCAGCAGTTTTTTCGGGGTTTCACCCCTCCACTTT.

J is TRBJ2-4 and V is TRBV28; no clear D gene. V was pared by 6 bases and J by 6 bases, with 27 bases between. CDR3 length: 18 residues. The germline CDR1 and CDR2 sequences are MDHEN and SYDVKM. CDR3 loop: CASSPPRFDTALGNIQYF. CDR3 nucleotides: TGTGCCAGCAGCCCCCCACGGTTCGACACGGCCTTGGGAAACATTCAGTACTTC.

For the CDR3, the DNA is TGTGCCAGCAGTGATCCCGGGGCAAATCAGCCCCAGCATTTT. Its translation is CASSDPGANQPQHF. The V gene is TRBV25-1, the J gene TRBJ1-5; D perhaps matches TRBD1 (5 bases). The CDR3 contains 14 residues. The V end lost 3 bases, the J end lost 4 bases, and 10 bases lay between the germline ends. Looked up from germline, CDR1 is MGHDK and CDR2 is SYGVNS.

The chain joins TRBV5-1 to TRBJ1-2, with D uncertain. Trimming shortened V by 1 base and J by 4 bases, and 14 bases separated the two germline ends. The germline V gene encodes CDR1 SGHRS and CDR2 YFSETQ. The CDR3 is 15 residues long. CDR3 in amino acids: CASSLKSDGLYGYTF. The CDR3 nucleotides are TGCGCCAGCAGCTTGAAGTCGGACGGCCTCTATGGCTACACCTTC.

The V gene is TRBV12-3 or TRBV12-4, the J gene TRBJ2-1; 9 bases are shared with TRBD1. After removal of 6 bases from V and 4 bases from J, the junction contained 7 bases not matched to a gene. The length of the CDR3 is 15 residues. The CDR3 DNA reads as TGTGCCAGCAGCCTCGACAGGGGGGCATACAATGAGCAGTTCTTC. Translated: CASSLDRGAYNEQFF.

The V call is TRBV28, the J call TRBJ2-5; 7 bases align to TRBD2. The CDR3 consists of 16 residues. After removal of 2 bases from V and 5 bases from J, the junction contained 11 bases not matched to a gene. Germline-derived CDR1 and CDR2 are MDHEN and SYDVKM. The CDR3 sequence: CASSLRTGGRLETQYF. CDR3 sequence (DNA): TGTGCCAGCAGTTTACGAACGGGAGGACGGTTGGAGACCCAGTACTTC.

This chain uses TRBV20-1 with TRBJ2-7, with D possibly TRBD1 on 6 matching bases. CDR1 and CDR2 from the germline V gene are DFQATT and SNEGSKA (reference sequence). Trimming pared 5 bases from V and 3 bases from J, leaving 11 bases between. CDR3 length: 12 residues. The CDR3 spells CSAHPDSYEQYF. The CDR3 DNA reads TGCAGTGCTCACCCGGACAGCTACGAGCAGTACTTC.

The gene calls are TRBV11-3 and TRBJ2-5; TRBD2 agrees at 15 bases. The CDR3 has 16 amino acids. V was pared by 5 bases and J by 7 bases, with 8 bases of the junction left unmatched. Germline-derived CDR1 and CDR2 are SGHNT and YENEEA. The CDR3 region is CASSHGLAGGPVTQYF. In nucleotides, the CDR3 is TGTGCCAGCAGCCACGGACTAGCGGGAGGGCCTGTGACCCAGTACTTC.

This chain uses TRBV25-1 with TRBJ2-5; either TRBD1 or TRBD2 may fit D (5 bases each). CDR3 length: 16 amino acids. Germline lookup yields CDR1 MGHDK and CDR2 SYGVNS. The V and J ends lost 0 bases and 3 bases respectively, with 14 bases between them. CDR3 bases: TGTGCCAGCAGTGAATATACCGGGGCCAAGAAAGAGACCCAGTACTTC. Amino acids: CASSEYTGAKKETQYF.

This clonotype appeared a few times. The chain carries TRBV20-1 and TRBJ2-2; TRBD2 matches at 13 bases. There are 15 residues in the CDR3. After removal of 5 bases from V and 5 bases from J, the junction contained 5 bases not matched to a gene. Germline CDR1 is DFQATT and CDR2 is SNEGSKA (reference sequence). The CDR3 DNA is TGCAGTGCTCGTGGACTAGCGGGAGTAACCGGGGAGCTGTTTTTT. This sequence encodes CSARGLAGVTGELFF.

This clonotype is a singleton in its sample. The chain carries TRBV5-4 and TRBJ2-5; possible D gene TRBD1, 7 bases. V was shortened by 4 bases and J by 5 bases, with 18 bases between the two germline ends. The CDR3 has 15 amino acids. CDR1 is SGHNT, CDR2 YYREEE, per germline (reference sequence). DNA for the CDR3: TGTGCCAGCAGCCCAGAGGCACAGGGGAGGGAGACCCAGTACTTC. The encoded protein is CASSPEAQGRETQYF.

There are a few counts of this clonotype. The chain has TRBV27 and TRBJ1-5, with TRBD1 as a possible D gene (6 bases). The CDR3 is made up of 14 amino acids. Germline V gene data show CDR1 as MNHEY and CDR2 as SMNVEV (reference sequence). Trimming took 6 bases from V and 6 from J, leaving 15 bases between them. This chain's CDR3 is CASSPDRWGQPQHF. CDR3 nucleotide sequence: TGTGCCAGCAGCCCAGACAGGTGGGGTCAGCCCCAGCATTTT.

The CDR3 DNA sequence: TGTGCCAGCAGCCAAGGACTAGGGCGGACGCAGTATTTT. Amino acid sequence: CASSQGLGRTQYF. J is TRBJ2-3 and V is TRBV14; tentative D call: TRBD2 (6 bases). V lost 1 base and J lost 9, with 11 bases in between. The germline V gene encodes CDR1 SGHDN and CDR2 FVKESK. The CDR3 has 13 residues.

J is TRBJ1-5 and V is TRBV19; 8 bases match TRBD1. After removal of 4 bases from V and 6 bases from J, the junction contained 5 bases not matched to a gene. This CDR3 contains 14 residues. Looked up from germline, CDR1 is LNHDA and CDR2 is SQIVND (reference sequence). The CDR3 is CASSSGQGGQPQHF. In DNA, the CDR3 is TGTGCCAGTAGTAGTGGACAGGGCGGTCAGCCCCAGCATTTT.

This clonotype turned up a few times. The J gene is TRBJ2-5, the V gene TRBV7-8, with 9 bases that match TRBD2. J gave up 0 bases and V 1 base, and 6 bases lay outside the gene matches. The CDR3 spans 17 residues. Germline V gene lookup returns CDR1 SGHVS and CDR2 FQNEAQ. The DNA of the CDR3 is TGTGCCAGCAGCTTAGTAGGTCTAGCGGGGAACCAAGAGACCCAGTACTTC. Translation gives CASSLVGLAGNQETQYF.

The genes are TRBV18 and TRBJ1-2; no clear D. V was shortened by 5 bases and J by 7 bases, with 17 bases between the two germline ends. This CDR3 is built from 14 residues. CDR1 is KGHSH, CDR2 LQKENI, per germline. CDR3 in amino acids: CASSSEAPSGGYTF. The CDR3 DNA is TGTGCCAGCTCATCGGAGGCTCCATCGGGTGGCTACACCTTC.